This note documents a single T cell receptor beta chain sequence. These data belong to a study of blood T cell repertoires in COVID-19. The CDR3 spans 13 residues. The V end was cut by 4 bases, the J end by 4 bases, with 9 bases between. The germline V gene has CDR1 SGHTA and CDR2 FQGNSA. As handled by the study authors: Researchers report that nucleated cell counts were estimated from reference gene primer amplification. Profiled with immunoSEQ multiplex PCR; TCRdb holds only in-frame clones, not every one. V and J calls plus clone size are reproduced from that table; the DNA served to infer D and trimming. The sample records some 51,000 clones, more than 75% being singletons.

V usage is TRBV7-2 and J usage is TRBJ2-3; D ambiguous. The sequence was obtained from a man in his forties or fifties with active COVID-19. The specimen sequenced was peripheral blood. CDR3 DNA sequence: TGTGCCAGCAGCTCCCCTAACTCAGATACGCAGTATTTT. This sequence encodes CASSSPNSDTQYF. The full variable domain, completed using reference TRBV7-2 and TRBJ2-3, is GAGVSQSPSNKVTEKGKDVELRCDPISGHTALYWYRQSLGQGLEFLIYFQGNSAPDKSGLPSDRFSAERTGGSVSTLTIQRTQQEDSAVYLCASSSPNSDTQYFGPGTRLTVL.